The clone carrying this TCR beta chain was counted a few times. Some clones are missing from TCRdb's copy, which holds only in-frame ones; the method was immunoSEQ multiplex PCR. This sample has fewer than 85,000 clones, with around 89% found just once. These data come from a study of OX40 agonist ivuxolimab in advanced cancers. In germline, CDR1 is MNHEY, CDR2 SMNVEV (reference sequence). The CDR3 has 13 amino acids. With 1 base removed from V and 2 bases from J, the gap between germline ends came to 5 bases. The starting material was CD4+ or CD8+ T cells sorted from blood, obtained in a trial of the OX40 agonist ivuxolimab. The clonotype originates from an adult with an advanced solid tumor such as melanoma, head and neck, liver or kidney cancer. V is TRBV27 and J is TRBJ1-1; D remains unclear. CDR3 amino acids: CASSLYPNTEAFF. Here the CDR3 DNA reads TGTGCCAGCAGTTTATACCCCAACACTGAAGCTTTCTTT.